A selection of T cell receptor beta chains follows, all from one sample in a study of T cells in Graves' hyperthyroidism and ophthalmopathy. TCRdb used MiXCR to reprocess the multiplex PCR reads, holding one entry per CDR3 protein. The data show hundreds of thousands of distinct CDR3 sequences, with just under 45% seen just once and less than 9.5% held by the top ten. Sequences were obtained from peripheral blood or thyroid tissue (not recorded which). The receptors here all came from an adult man with Graves' disease, either hyperthyroidism or ophthalmopathy (not recorded which). Both conserved end residues are part of each CDR3. The D gene is left open where the match is weak. Clone sizes are given selectively: once, few, many, or a class where the clone is expanded.

d_gene | j_gene | abundance | v_gene | CDR3aa | CDR3nt
TRBD1 | TRBJ1-1 | - | TRBV7-8 | CASSLGTDNEAFF | TGTGCCAGCAGCCTCGGGACAGATAATGAAGCTTTCTTT
- | TRBJ1-6 | once | TRBV10-3 | CAISVKGSSPLHF | TGTGCCATCAGTGTGAAAGGGAGTTCACCCCTCCACTTT
TRBD2 | TRBJ2-5 | many | TRBV24-1 | CATSDQAGRDQETQYF | TGTGCCACCAGTGACCAAGCGGGGAGGGATCAAGAGACCCAGTACTTC
TRBD1 | TRBJ1-1 | - | TRBV6-5 | CASKRQGGNTEAFF | TGTGCCAGCAAAAGACAGGGCGGGAACACTGAAGCTTTCTTT
- | TRBJ1-6 | - | TRBV29-1 | CSPATVNSPLHF | TGCAGCCCCGCGACAGTCAATTCACCCCTCCACTTT
- | TRBJ2-5 | many | TRBV7-2 | CASSPLGQETQYF | TGTGCCAGCAGCCCCCTCGGGCAAGAGACCCAGTACTTC
- | TRBJ1-1 | - | TRBV7-9 | CASSLFVESGNTEAFF | TGTGCCAGCAGCTTATTCGTCGAATCTGGAAACACTGAAGCTTTCTTT
TRBD1 | TRBJ1-1 | once | TRBV6-2/TRBV6-3 | CASSRGQPTMNTEAFF | TGTGCCAGCTCCCGGGGACAGCCAACCATGAACACTGAAGCTTTCTTT
- | TRBJ1-5 | many | TRBV19 | CASWDRDQPQHF | TGTGCCAGTTGGGACCGAGATCAGCCCCAGCATTTT
- | TRBJ1-5 | many | TRBV7-9 | CASSLGRGEGNQPQHF | TGTGCCAGCAGCTTAGGGAGAGGAGAGGGCAATCAGCCCCAGCATTTT
TRBD2 | TRBJ2-3 | once | TRBV7-2 | CASSLGASGSTDTQYF | TGTGCCAGCAGCTTAGGGGCTAGCGGAAGCACAGATACGCAGTATTTT
- | TRBJ2-7 | - | TRBV2 | CASRERDF | TGTGCCAGCAGGGAGCGGGACTTC
TRBD1 | TRBJ1-2 | - | TRBV12-3/TRBV12-4 | CASRTGPVSNYGYTF | TGCGCCAGCAGGACAGGCCCGGTATCTAACTATGGCTACACCTTC
- | TRBJ1-5 | - | TRBV6-5 | CASSSGGADQPQHF | TGTGCCAGCAGTTCCGGGGGCGCCGATCAGCCCCAGCATTTT
TRBD1 | TRBJ1-1 | - | TRBV24-1 | CATSDFGTVNTEAFF | TGTGCCACCAGTGATTTCGGGACAGTGAACACTGAAGCTTTCTTT
- | TRBJ1-5 | many | TRBV2 | CASSEAGRESPQHF | TGTGCCAGCAGTGAAGCGGGCAGGGAGAGCCCCCAGCATTTT
- | TRBJ1-1 | many | TRBV29-1 | CSVANTEAFF | TGCAGCGTTGCCAACACTGAAGCTTTCTTT
TRBD2 | TRBJ2-5 | many | TRBV29-1 | CSVDLAGPKETQYF | TGCAGCGTTGATCTAGCGGGACCAAAAGAGACCCAGTACTTC
TRBD1 | TRBJ1-5 | - | TRBV10-3 | CATGQGGLPQHF | TGTGCCACGGGACAGGGGGGGTTGCCCCAGCATTTT
TRBD1 | TRBJ1-1 | many | TRBV5-4 | CASRPGQVNTEAFF | TGTGCCAGCAGGCCGGGACAGGTGAACACTGAAGCTTTCTTT
TRBD1 | TRBJ2-6 | - | TRBV7-9 | CAGQGAGYRANVLTF | TGTGCCGGCCAGGGGGCGGGGTATAGGGCCAACGTCCTGACTTTC
- | TRBJ1-1 | few | TRBV7-9 | CASSSLTASEAFF | TGTGCCAGCAGCTCGTTGACAGCGTCTGAAGCTTTCTTT
- | TRBJ1-4 | - | TRBV7-2 | CASSSGGRRQNEKLFF | TGTGCCAGCAGCTCCGGGGGGCGGAGACAGAATGAAAAACTGTTTTTT
- | TRBJ1-4 | - | TRBV7-6 | CASSQTGLPNEKLFF | TGTGCCAGCAGCCAAACAGGGCTACCAAATGAAAAACTGTTTTTT
TRBD1 | TRBJ2-7 | - | TRBV15 | CATSSGGQGYEQYF | TGTGCCACCAGCAGTGGGGGACAGGGCTACGAGCAGTACTTC
- | TRBJ1-2 | - | TRBV13 | CASTSGRGGYGYTF | TGTGCCAGCACCTCTGGGAGGGGGGGCTATGGCTACACCTTC
- | TRBJ1-2 | - | TRBV24-1 | CATSSKGFGYTF | TGTGCCACCAGTTCTAAGGGATTTGGCTACACCTTC